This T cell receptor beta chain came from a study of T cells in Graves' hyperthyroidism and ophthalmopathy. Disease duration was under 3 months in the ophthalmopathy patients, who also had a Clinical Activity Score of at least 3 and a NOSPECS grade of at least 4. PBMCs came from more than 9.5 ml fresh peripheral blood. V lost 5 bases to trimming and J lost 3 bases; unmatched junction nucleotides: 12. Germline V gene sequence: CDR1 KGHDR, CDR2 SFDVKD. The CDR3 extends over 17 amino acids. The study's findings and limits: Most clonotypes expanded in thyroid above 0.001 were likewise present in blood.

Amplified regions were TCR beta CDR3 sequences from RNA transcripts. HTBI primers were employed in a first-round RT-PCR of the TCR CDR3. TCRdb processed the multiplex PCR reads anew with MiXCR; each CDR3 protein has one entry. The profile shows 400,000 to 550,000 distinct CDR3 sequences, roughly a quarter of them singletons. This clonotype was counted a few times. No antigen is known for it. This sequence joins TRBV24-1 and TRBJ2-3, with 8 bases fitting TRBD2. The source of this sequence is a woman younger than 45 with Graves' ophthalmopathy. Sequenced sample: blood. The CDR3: CATSGGAGAHPTDTQYF. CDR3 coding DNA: TGTGCCACCAGTGGTGGAGCGGGAGCCCACCCAACAGATACGCAGTATTTT.